The 24 T cell receptor beta chains below come from one sample, sequenced in a study of radiation and T cells in renal cell carcinoma. Sequencing used immunoSEQ multiplex PCR; TCRdb keeps in-frame clones, though not all of them. The data show roughly 15,000 clones, about two thirds seen once. Treatment indicated: treatment-naive control, cytoreductive nephrectomy. Sample: tumor tissue, taken from a patient whose treatment was nephrectomy without radiotherapy. These receptor sequences come from a man aged 55-75 years with renal cell carcinoma.

This clone appeared a few times. The rearrangement uses TRBV7-6 and TRBJ1-5, with 10 positions matching TRBD1. V shed 5 bases, J shed 5 bases, and the junction held 6 bases outside the gene matches. Germline values: CDR1 SGHVS, CDR2 FNYEAQ. The CDR3 runs 15 residues. CDR3 sequence (DNA): TGTGCCAGCAGCCCCGGGACAGGGGTGGATCAGCCCCAGCATTTT. Protein: CASSPGTGVDQPQHF.

This clone has a handful of counts. The J gene is TRBJ1-1, the V gene TRBV5-4; the D is unclear. With 0 bases removed from V and 0 bases from J, the gap between germline ends came to 3 bases. The germline V gene encodes CDR1 SGHNT and CDR2 YYREEE (reference sequence). This CDR3 spans 13 amino acids. The CDR3 region is CASSLGLNTEAFF. The CDR3 DNA is TGTGCCAGCAGCTTGGGCCTGAACACTGAAGCTTTCTTT. Full variable domain (rest looked up from reference TRBV5-4 and TRBJ1-1): ETGVTQSPTHLIKTRGQQVTLRCSSQSGHNTVSWYQQALGQGPQFIFQYYREEENGRGNFPPRFSGLQFPNYSSELNVNALELDDSALYLCASSLGLNTEAFFGQGTRLTVV.

This chain links TRBV5-4 with TRBJ2-5, with D possibly being TRBD2 (8 bases). V gave up 5 bases and J gave up 3 bases, with 17 bases separating them. CDR3 length: 15 amino acids. Germline-derived CDR1 and CDR2 are SGHNT and YYREEE (reference sequence). The CDR3 bases are TGTGCCAGCAGTCCCCGGGGGGGACAGAAAGAGACCCAGTACTTC. Residues: CASSPRGGQKETQYF.

The chain uses TRBV4-2 and TRBJ1-1; a weak D match, TRBD1 (6 bases). From germline, CDR1 is LGHNA and CDR2 YNFKEQ. This CDR3 has 15 residues. The germline V and J ends were trimmed by 4 bases and 4 bases, with 16 bases remaining between them. The CDR3 protein is CASSPLEGGGTEAFF. CDR3 in DNA: TGTGCCAGCAGCCCTCTAGAGGGGGGAGGCACTGAAGCTTTCTTT.

This clone occurred once. The J gene is TRBJ2-1, the V gene TRBV5-1, with D perhaps matching TRBD1 or TRBD2 (5 bases each). The CDR3 has 15 amino acids. V gave up 0 bases and J gave up 5 bases, with 12 bases separating them. Germline values: CDR1 SGHRS, CDR2 YFSETQ. CDR3 DNA sequence: TGCGCCAGCAGCTTGGAAGGCAGGGACGACAATGAGCAGTTCTTC. Translating gives CASSLEGRDDNEQFF.

The rearrangement links TRBV6-5 to TRBJ1-3, with D uncertain. V was cut by 0 bases and J by 4 bases, with 10 bases left in between. CDR1 and CDR2 (germline): MNHEY, SVGAGI. The CDR3 runs 15 residues. CDR3 nucleotide sequence: TGTGCCAGCAGTTACTCGGCAGGAGAGGGAAACACCATATATTTT. Translating it yields CASSYSAGEGNTIYF.

With respect to this clone: The junction does not match germline at one end; this may be a read error. The chain carries TRBV28 and TRBJ1-2; D is perhaps TRBD1 (5 bases). Germline V lookup: CDR1 MDHEN, CDR2 SYDVKM. There are 12 residues in the CDR3. The DNA for the CDR3 is TGTGGCAGCACCTCGACAGCTTATGGCTACACCTTC. Amino acid sequence: CGSTSTAYGYTF.

This sequence joins TRBV2 and TRBJ2-7, with D perhaps matching TRBD1 (7 bases). V was trimmed by 3 bases and J by 3 bases, leaving 15 bases between them. Germline CDR1 SNHLY, CDR2 FYNNEI. The CDR3 is 15 amino acids. The CDR3 DNA follows: TGTGCCAGCAGTGAGGTCCAGGGGGGCGTCTACGAGCAGTACTTC. It yields the protein CASSEVQGGVYEQYF. Using reference TRBV2 and TRBJ2-7 for the parts outside the CDR3, the full variable domain is EPEVTQTPSHQVTQMGQEVILRCVPISNHLYFYWYRQILGQKVEFLVSFYNNEISEKSEIFDDQFSVERPDGSNFTLKIRSTKLEDSAMYFCASSEVQGGVYEQYFGPGTRLTVT.

The gene calls are TRBV5-1 and TRBJ1-4; 9 bases map to TRBD1. After removal of 4 bases from V and 2 bases from J, the junction contained 12 bases not matched to a gene. Germline CDR1 SGHRS, CDR2 YFSETQ. This CDR3 has 18 residues. The CDR3 reads CASSAGQGSPHTNEKLFF. Here the CDR3 DNA reads TGCGCCAGCAGCGCGGGACAGGGTAGTCCACATACTAATGAAAAACTGTTTTTT.

The chain links TRBV5-1 to TRBJ2-1, with D tentatively TRBD2 (5 bases). The CDR3 is 17 residues long. Germline-derived CDR1 and CDR2 are SGHRS and YFSETQ. The V and J ends lost 4 bases and 4 bases respectively, with 21 bases between them. CDR3 DNA sequence: TGCGCCAGCAGCCGCCCGCGCGGAAAAGAGGGTTACAATGAGCAGTTCTTC. Translation gives CASSRPRGKEGYNEQFF. Combining the CDR3 with reference TRBV5-1 and TRBJ2-1 gives the whole variable domain KAGVTQTPRYLIKTRGQQVTLSCSPISGHRSVSWYQQTPGQGLQFLFEYFSETQRNKGNFPGRFSGRQFSNSRSEMNVSTLELGDSALYLCASSRPRGKEGYNEQFFGPGTRLTVL.

This rearrangement joins TRBV5-5 to TRBJ2-7, with D tentatively TRBD1 (6 bases). V lost 3 bases and J lost 3, with 16 bases in between. CDR3 length: 15 residues. CDR1 is SGHKS and CDR2 is YYEKEE in the germline V gene (reference sequence). The CDR3 loop reads CASSSTWDTYYEQYF. The CDR3 nucleotides read TGTGCCAGCAGCTCCACCTGGGACACCTACTACGAGCAGTACTTC.

This clone was counted between two and nine times. The chain is built from TRBV28 and TRBJ2-4; D gene uncertain. The germline V and J ends were trimmed by 1 base and 6 bases, with 13 bases remaining between them. Germline CDR1 is MDHEN and CDR2 is SYDVKM. The CDR3 is 15 residues long. CDR3 loop: CASSLLGPERNIQYF. The CDR3 region has the DNA TGTGCCAGCAGTTTATTGGGCCCGGAGAGAAACATTCAGTACTTC.

The chain carries TRBV19 and TRBJ2-7; perhaps TRBD2 as D (5 bases). This CDR3 has 13 residues. V was cut by 0 bases and J by 4 bases, with 7 bases left in between. The germline V gene encodes CDR1 LNHDA and CDR2 SQIVND (reference sequence). This CDR3 is CASSIDRGYEQYF. The CDR3 coding sequence is TGTGCCAGTAGTATAGATCGGGGTTACGAGCAGTACTTC.

The V gene is TRBV4-2, the J gene TRBJ2-5; D gene uncertain. In germline, CDR1 is LGHNA, CDR2 YNFKEQ. This CDR3 is 15 amino acids long. V gave up 4 bases and J gave up 2 bases, with 14 bases separating them. The CDR3 DNA reads TGTGCCAGCAGCCGGTCTTTCTTACCACAAGAGACCCAGTACTTC. Protein: CASSRSFLPQETQYF.

The chain couples TRBV19 to TRBJ2-7; 8 nucleotides line up with TRBD2. V trimming: 7 bases; J trimming: 7 bases; junction bases outside the gene matches: 9. Germline V CDR1 and CDR2: LNHDA, SQIVND (reference sequence). This CDR3 region has 13 residues. The CDR3 protein is CASNMSGSQEQYF. CDR3 nucleotide sequence: TGTGCCAGTAATATGAGCGGGAGTCAAGAGCAGTACTTC.

The gene calls are TRBV4-3 and TRBJ2-7; 8 bases line up with TRBD2. Germline values: CDR1 LGHNA, CDR2 YSLEER. This CDR3 region has 19 residues. The V gene end was trimmed by 3 bases and the J gene end by 2 bases; junction bases not matched to a gene: 18. The CDR3 DNA is TGCGCCAGCAGCCAGGGGGTGAAGTGGCGGGAGGATCCAACCTACGAGCAGTACTTC. This codes for CASSQGVKWREDPTYEQYF.

This clone appeared a few times. This chain joins TRBV28 and TRBJ2-7; 8 bases align to TRBD2. In germline, CDR1 is MDHEN, CDR2 SYDVKM. This CDR3 is 16 amino acids long. V shed 4 bases and J 5 bases; nucleotides not matched to a gene: 13. The CDR3 DNA is TGTGCCAGCAGTTCCCCGGGGGGGGCCCTTAGGGACGAGCAGTACTTC. It is translated as CASSSPGGALRDEQYF.

The rearrangement joins TRBV5-6 to TRBJ1-2; D may be TRBD1 (5 bases). Germline V lookup: CDR1 SGHDT, CDR2 YYEEEE. The V end was cut by 4 bases, the J end by 4 bases, with 14 bases between. There are 14 residues in the CDR3. CDR3 loop: CASSPDQTVYGYTF. CDR3 coding DNA: TGTGCCAGCAGCCCAGACCAGACAGTCTATGGCTACACCTTC.

J is TRBJ2-7 and V is TRBV7-9; D remains ambiguous. The V and J ends lost 5 bases and 7 bases respectively, with 9 bases between them. CDR1 is SEHNR, CDR2 FQNEAQ, per germline (reference sequence). The CDR3 runs 11 residues. DNA for the CDR3: TGTGCCAGCAGCGTCCTGTGGGAGCAGTACTTC. Translating gives CASSVLWEQYF.

This clone is classed as medium-sized. The V call is TRBV7-3, the J call TRBJ2-1, with 9 bases matching TRBD2. This CDR3 comprises 15 residues. Germline V lookup: CDR1 SGHTA, CDR2 FQGTGA. The J segment lost 8 bases and the V segment lost 2 bases, leaving 7 bases of the junction unmatched. This chain's CDR3 is CASSLAGGPFDEQFF. As DNA, the CDR3 is TGTGCCAGCAGCTTAGCGGGAGGGCCATTCGATGAGCAGTTCTTC.

The rearrangement joins TRBV5-1 to TRBJ2-7; either TRBD1 or TRBD2 may fit D (6 bases each). The CDR3 is 15 residues long. V shed 1 base and J shed 1 base, with 12 bases lying between them. Germline CDR1 and CDR2: SGHRS and YFSETQ. CDR3 DNA sequence: TGCGCCAGCAGCTTGAGATCGGGGGCGTCCTACGAGCAGTACTTC. It translates to CASSLRSGASYEQYF.

The chain has TRBV28 and TRBJ1-2; D is ambiguous. The CDR3 length is 14 residues. The germline gives CDR1 MDHEN, CDR2 SYDVKM. Trimming stripped 3 bases from V and 2 bases from J, with 10 bases between. This CDR3 reads CASSFEGGNYGYTF. In DNA form, the CDR3 reads TGTGCCAGCAGTTTCGAGGGTGGCAACTATGGCTACACCTTC.

The chain is built from TRBV9 and TRBJ2-7; D remains unclear. The CDR3 has 13 residues. Germline loops: CDR1 SGDLS, CDR2 YYNGEE. V gave up 3 bases and J gave up 6 bases, with 13 bases separating them. The CDR3 bases are TGTGCCAGCAGCGAAGGCTATAACTTCGAGCAGTACTTC. This translates into CASSEGYNFEQYF.

The CDR3 sequence: CASSRAGPQTEAFF. The CDR3 region has the DNA TGCGCCAGCAGCCGCGCCGGGCCCCAGACTGAAGCTTTCTTT. The chain couples TRBV5-1 to TRBJ1-1; D not resolved. V shed 4 bases and J shed 5 bases, with 15 bases lying between them. This CDR3 region has 14 residues. The germline V gene encodes CDR1 SGHRS and CDR2 YFSETQ. The variable domain in full, completed from reference TRBV5-1 and TRBJ1-1, reads KAGVTQTPRYLIKTRGQQVTLSCSPISGHRSVSWYQQTPGQGLQFLFEYFSETQRNKGNFPGRFSGRQFSNSRSEMNVSTLELGDSALYLCASSRAGPQTEAFFGQGTRLTVV.